The rows below give T cell receptor beta chains drawn from one sample of a study of response to subunit inactivated influenza vaccine. TCRdb used MiXCR to reprocess the RT-PCR reads, holding one entry per CDR3 protein. The sample records hundreds of thousands of distinct CDR3 sequences, roughly 22% being singletons. The source was PBMCs from blood, collected roughly 20 months after vaccination. The source of these receptors is a man in his fifties or sixties who received an inactivated influenza vaccine. Both conserved end residues are part of each CDR3. Each record gives: V gene, CDR3 protein.

TRBV6-1 | CASRRARDRGHYGYTF
TRBV27 | CASSYGFNEQFF
TRBV9 | CASSALGTDRLYGYTF
TRBV2 | CASKPGLAGYNEQFF
TRBV10-3 | CAISEPGGTGSEKLFF
TRBV7-3 | CASSPFPSETQYF
TRBV11-2 | CASRTTGGSMNTEAFF
TRBV5-4 | CASSELRRRNYGYTF
TRBV20-1 | CSARVPGRSYNSPLHF
TRBV15 | CATSREAVWASGRASDTQYF
TRBV4-2 | CASSQASNQPQHF
TRBV4-3 | CASSQDAGQGRGGYTF
TRBV4-2 | CASSQDILRPNTEAFF
TRBV18 | CASSLSWETSYEQYF
TRBV2 | CASTYPGQVSYEQYF
TRBV3-1 | CASSSIGREAFF
TRBV4-3 | CASSLRDRGSYEQYF
TRBV7-6 | CASSLSGRESSYNEQFF
TRBV15 | CATSSAPLAKGHNEQFF
TRBV19 | CASSIGVGQGVGKLFF
TRBV7-2 | CASSLGHLEAFF
TRBV3-1 | CASSQGDSRHLKYNEQFF
TRBV6-1 | CASLSGSNQPQHF
TRBV2 | CASSTQRAAAFF
TRBV2 | CASSTRGRAWSQPQQF
TRBV25-1 | CASPQGLAGWWETQYF
TRBV29-1 | CSVENRSKNIQYF
TRBV12-1 | CASSFRKGQETQYF
TRBV18 | CASSPPGGGGRDTQYF
TRBV3-1 | CASSQGGGTYEQYF
TRBV14 | CASSPALDRAEQFF
TRBV2 | CASGRLASYNEQFF
TRBV29-1 | CSVSRDYNQPQHF
TRBV27 | CASTNSLGANVLTF
TRBV6-5 | CASSYGQGNKEKLFF
TRBV9 | CASSVEGGSTYEQYF
TRBV19 | CASSIFNTEAFF
TRBV5-1 | CASSVKGQGLAEAFF
TRBV20-1 | CSARVWTAEDEKLFF
TRBV10-3 | CAISRQGRDTEAFF
TRBV6-5 | CASSYSGLAGANEQFF
TRBV5-5 | CASSLSGSGAVNYGYTF